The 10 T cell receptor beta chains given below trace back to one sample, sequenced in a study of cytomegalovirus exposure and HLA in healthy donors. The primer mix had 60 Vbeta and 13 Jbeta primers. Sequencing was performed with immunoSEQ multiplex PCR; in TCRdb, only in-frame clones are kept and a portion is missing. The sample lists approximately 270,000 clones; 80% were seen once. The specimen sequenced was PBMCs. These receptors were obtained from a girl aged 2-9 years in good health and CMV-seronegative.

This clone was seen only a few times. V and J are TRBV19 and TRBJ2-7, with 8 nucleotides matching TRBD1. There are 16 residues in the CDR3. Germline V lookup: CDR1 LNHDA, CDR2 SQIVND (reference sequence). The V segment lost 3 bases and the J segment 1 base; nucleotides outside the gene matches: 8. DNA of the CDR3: TGTGCCAGTAGTATGCAACCAGGGGGCCTATCCTACGAGCAGTACTTC. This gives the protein CASSMQPGGLSYEQYF. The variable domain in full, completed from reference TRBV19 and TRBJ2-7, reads DGGITQSPKYLFRKEGQNVTLSCEQNLNHDAMYWYRQDPGQGLRLIYYSQIVNDFQKGDIAEGYSVSREKKESFPLTVTSAQKNPTAFYLCASSMQPGGLSYEQYFGPGTRLTVT.

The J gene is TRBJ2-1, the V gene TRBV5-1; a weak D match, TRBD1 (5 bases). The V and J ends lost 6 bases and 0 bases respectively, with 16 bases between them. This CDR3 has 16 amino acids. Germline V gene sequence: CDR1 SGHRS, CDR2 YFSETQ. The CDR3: CASTQQVLSSYNEQFF. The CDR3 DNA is TGCGCCAGCACCCAACAGGTGCTTAGCTCCTACAATGAGCAGTTCTTC. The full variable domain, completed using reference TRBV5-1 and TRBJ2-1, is KAGVTQTPRYLIKTRGQQVTLSCSPISGHRSVSWYQQTPGQGLQFLFEYFSETQRNKGNFPGRFSGRQFSNSRSEMNVSTLELGDSALYLCASTQQVLSSYNEQFFGPGTRLTVL.

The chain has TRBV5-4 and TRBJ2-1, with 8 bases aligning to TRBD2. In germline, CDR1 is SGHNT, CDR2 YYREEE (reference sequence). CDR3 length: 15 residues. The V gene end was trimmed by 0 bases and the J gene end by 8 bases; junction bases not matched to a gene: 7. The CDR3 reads CASSLDGRGLDEQFF. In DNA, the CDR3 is TGTGCCAGCAGCTTGGACGGGAGGGGTTTAGATGAGCAGTTCTTC.

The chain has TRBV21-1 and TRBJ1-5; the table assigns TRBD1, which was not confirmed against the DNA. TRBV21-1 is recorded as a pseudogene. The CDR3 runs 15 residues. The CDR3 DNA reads TGTGCCAGCAGCGCCCGGGACAGTAACAATCAGCCCCAGCATTTT. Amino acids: CASSARDSNNQPQHF.

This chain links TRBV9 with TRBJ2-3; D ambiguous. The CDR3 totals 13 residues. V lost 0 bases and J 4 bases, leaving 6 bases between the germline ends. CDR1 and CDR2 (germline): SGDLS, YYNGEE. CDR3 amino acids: CASSVAVPDTQYF. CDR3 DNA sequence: TGTGCCAGCAGCGTAGCTGTTCCAGATACGCAGTATTTT.

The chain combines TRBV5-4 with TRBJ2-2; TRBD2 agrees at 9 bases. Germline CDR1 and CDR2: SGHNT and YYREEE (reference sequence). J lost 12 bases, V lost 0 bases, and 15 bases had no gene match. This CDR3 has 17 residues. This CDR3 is CASSLAPSGGIIGKLFF. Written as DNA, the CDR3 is TGTGCCAGCAGCTTGGCCCCCAGCGGGGGGATTATAGGGAAGCTGTTTTTT.

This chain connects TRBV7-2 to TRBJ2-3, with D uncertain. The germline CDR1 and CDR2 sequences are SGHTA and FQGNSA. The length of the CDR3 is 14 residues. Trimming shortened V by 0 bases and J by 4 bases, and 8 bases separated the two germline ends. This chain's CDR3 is CASSLARLADTQYF. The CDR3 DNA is TGTGCCAGCAGCTTAGCTAGACTCGCAGATACGCAGTATTTT.

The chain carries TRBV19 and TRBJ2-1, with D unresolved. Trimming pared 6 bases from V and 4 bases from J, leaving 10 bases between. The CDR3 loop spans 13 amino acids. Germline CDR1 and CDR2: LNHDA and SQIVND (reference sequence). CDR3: CASRLTIYNEQFF. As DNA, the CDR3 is TGTGCCAGTAGACTAACGATTTACAATGAGCAGTTCTTC.

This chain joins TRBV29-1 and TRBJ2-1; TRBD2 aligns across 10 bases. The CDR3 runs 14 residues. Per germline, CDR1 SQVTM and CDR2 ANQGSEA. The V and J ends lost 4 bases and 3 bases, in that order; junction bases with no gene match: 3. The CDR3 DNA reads TGCAGCGTTGGGGCTAGCGGGAGCTACAATGAGCAGTTCTTC. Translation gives CSVGASGSYNEQFF.

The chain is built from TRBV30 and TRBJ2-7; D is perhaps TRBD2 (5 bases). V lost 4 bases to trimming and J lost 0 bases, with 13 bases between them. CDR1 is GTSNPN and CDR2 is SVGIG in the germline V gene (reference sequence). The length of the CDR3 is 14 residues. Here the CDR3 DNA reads TGTGCCTGGAAGGCAGGACTCAGCTCCTACGAGCAGTACTTC. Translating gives CAWKAGLSSYEQYF.